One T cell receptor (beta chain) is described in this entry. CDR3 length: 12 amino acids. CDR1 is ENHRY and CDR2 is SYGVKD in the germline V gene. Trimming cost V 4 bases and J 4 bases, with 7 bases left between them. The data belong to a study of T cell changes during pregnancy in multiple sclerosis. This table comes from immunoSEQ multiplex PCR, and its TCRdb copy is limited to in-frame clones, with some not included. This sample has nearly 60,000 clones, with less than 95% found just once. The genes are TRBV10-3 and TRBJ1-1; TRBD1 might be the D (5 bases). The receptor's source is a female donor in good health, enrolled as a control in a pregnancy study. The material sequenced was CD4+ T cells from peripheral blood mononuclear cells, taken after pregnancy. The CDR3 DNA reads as TGTGCCATCAGTGGGGGGGTCACTGAAGCTTTCTTT. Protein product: CAISGGVTEAFF.